This passage covers 28 T cell receptor beta chains from one sample sequenced in a study of blood T cell repertoires in COVID-19. Produced via immunoSEQ multiplex PCR; TCRdb's table is partial and in-frame only. The data contain around 290,000 clones, around nine tenths of them singletons. The material sequenced was PBMCs or T cells enriched from blood (not recorded which). The origin of the receptors is a woman aged 40 to 55 who had recovered from COVID-19.

This rearrangement joins TRBV12-3 or TRBV12-4 to TRBJ1-3; D remains unclear. Trimming cost V 3 bases and J 7 bases, with 10 bases left between them. The CDR3 contains 13 residues. The CDR3 DNA follows: TGTGCCAGCAGTTTGGCGGGGTCGAACACCATATATTTT. Encoded protein: CASSLAGSNTIYF.

This clone was seen a single time. The chain uses TRBV18 and TRBJ1-2, with TRBD1 matching over 7 bases. The CDR3 loop spans 14 amino acids. Germline V gene sequence: CDR1 KGHSH, CDR2 LQKENI. V was pared by 3 bases and J by 8 bases, with 9 bases of the junction left unmatched. The DNA for the CDR3 is TGTGCCAGCTCACCTCTAAGACAGGGACGCGGCTACACCTTC. This codes for CASSPLRQGRGYTF.

This clone was counted a few times. V usage is TRBV6-5 and J usage is TRBJ1-2, with D possibly matching TRBD1 (6 bases). Germline V CDR1 and CDR2: MNHEY, SVGAGI. The CDR3 has 14 amino acids. Trimming took 5 bases from V and 5 from J, leaving 15 bases between them. The CDR3 reads CASSRTALGYGYTF. The CDR3 bases are TGTGCCAGCAGTCGGACAGCTTTAGGTTATGGCTACACCTTC.

The chain combines TRBV5-1 with TRBJ1-6; D is undetermined. V lost 2 bases and J lost 14, with 14 bases in between. This CDR3 has 13 residues. Germline CDR1 and CDR2: SGHRS and YFSETQ. The chain's CDR3 is CASSLGRDSALHF. DNA for the CDR3: TGCGCCAGCAGCTTAGGACGGGATTCGGCCCTCCACTTT.

The chain couples TRBV29-1 to TRBJ2-1; possibly TRBD2 for D (5 bases). V dropped 4 bases and J dropped 6 bases, with 7 bases sitting between them. This CDR3 is built from 11 residues. Looked up from germline, CDR1 is SQVTM and CDR2 is ANQGSEA. This chain's CDR3 is CSVGTRNEQFF. The CDR3 nucleotides are TGCAGCGTTGGGACTCGCAATGAGCAGTTCTTC.

V gene TRBV4-1 combines with J gene TRBJ2-7; 8 nucleotides agree with TRBD1. Trimming cost V 1 base and J 3 bases; bases outside gene matches: 5. CDR1 MGHRA and CDR2 YSYEKL come from the germline V gene. This CDR3 spans 15 amino acids. CDR3 sequence (DNA): TGCGCCAGCAGCCAAGTCCACGACAGGGGCTACGAGCAGTACTTC. Protein product: CASSQVHDRGYEQYF.

The chain combines TRBV28 with TRBJ2-7, with 11 bases matching TRBD1. The germline V gene encodes CDR1 MDHEN and CDR2 SYDVKM. V gave up 5 bases and J gave up 2 bases; unmatched junction bases: 8. This CDR3 contains 16 residues. The CDR3 nucleotides are TGTGCCAGCAGTCCCGGGACAGGGGGAACCCCCTACGAGCAGTACTTC. This translates into CASSPGTGGTPYEQYF.

The chain joins TRBV7-9 to TRBJ2-7, with TRBD2 matching over 9 bases. V lost 7 bases, J lost 5 bases, and 6 bases stayed unmatched. Germline CDR1 is SEHNR and CDR2 is FQNEAQ (reference sequence). The CDR3 extends over 13 amino acids. For the CDR3, the DNA is TGTGCCAGCACCCTAGCGGGGTCAAACGAGCAGTACTTC. Translating gives CASTLAGSNEQYF.

This chain links TRBV10-1 with TRBJ2-7, with D possibly matching TRBD1 (6 bases). Germline V gene lookup returns CDR1 WNHNN and CDR2 SYGVQD (reference sequence). CDR3 length: 16 amino acids. V lost 6 bases and J 2 bases, leaving 20 bases between the germline ends. CDR3 region: CASRARTDRVPYEQYF. The CDR3 bases are TGCGCCAGCAGGGCCCGAACGGACAGAGTGCCCTACGAGCAGTACTTC.

The chain employs TRBV10-2 and TRBJ2-7, with D perhaps matching TRBD1 (5 bases). Germline values: CDR1 WSHSY, CDR2 SAAADI. V was cut by 5 bases and J by 7 bases, with 12 bases left in between. The CDR3 spans 12 residues. The chain's CDR3 is CASSSLRVEQYF. The CDR3 DNA sequence: TGCGCCAGCAGTTCTCTCAGGGTAGAGCAGTACTTC.

The chain has TRBV2 and TRBJ2-7, with 7 bases fitting TRBD2. V shed 0 bases, J shed 6 bases, and the junction held 11 bases outside the gene matches. The CDR3 has 16 amino acids. CDR1 is SNHLY and CDR2 is FYNNEI in the germline V gene. CDR3 DNA: TGTGCCAGCAGTGAAGCGCGGCTAGCGGTGATGTCCGAGCAGTACTTC. This encodes CASSEARLAVMSEQYF.

Notes on this clone: Other DNA sequences in this sample translate to the same CDR3. The chain uses TRBV5-4 and TRBJ1-2, with D tentatively TRBD1 (5 bases). V was trimmed by 4 bases and J by 4 bases, leaving 11 bases between them. CDR3 length equals 13 residues. Germline lookup yields CDR1 SGHNT and CDR2 YYREEE (reference sequence). The DNA for the CDR3 is TGTGCCAGCAGCCTTGACAGCTTCTATGGCTACACCTTC. Amino acid sequence: CASSLDSFYGYTF.

V gene TRBV11-2 combines with J gene TRBJ1-3, with TRBD1 identical over 7 bases. Germline V gene data show CDR1 as SGHAT and CDR2 as FQNNGV. The CDR3 is 16 residues long. After removal of 5 bases from V and 3 bases from J, the junction contained 10 bases not matched to a gene. The CDR3: CASSPLARGYGNTIYF. CDR3 DNA sequence: TGTGCCAGCAGCCCCCTGGCCAGGGGGTATGGAAACACCATATATTTT. Filled out from reference TRBV11-2 and TRBJ1-3, the complete variable domain reads EAGVAQSPRYKIIEKRQSVAFWCNPISGHATLYWYQQILGQGPKLLIQFQNNGVVDDSQLPKDRFSAERLKGVDSTLKIQPAKLEDSAVYLCASSPLARGYGNTIYFGEGSWLTVV.

The chain employs TRBV11-3 and TRBJ2-1; no clear D gene. The CDR3 loop spans 13 amino acids. Trimming cost V 1 base and J 8 bases, with 9 bases left between them. CDR1 and CDR2 from the germline V gene are SGHNT and YENEEA. CDR3 coding DNA: TGTGCCAGCAGCTTAGTAGGAAGCGATGAGCAGTTCTTC. Amino acids: CASSLVGSDEQFF.

This rearrangement joins TRBV6-1 to TRBJ1-5; D remains unclear. Looked up from germline, CDR1 is MNHNS and CDR2 is SASEGT. With 2 bases removed from V and 0 bases from J, the gap between germline ends came to 2 bases. The CDR3 sequence is 13 residues long. The CDR3 DNA reads TGTGCCAGCAGTGAATATAGCAATCAGCCCCAGCATTTT. This encodes CASSEYSNQPQHF.

The chain is built from TRBV5-1 and TRBJ1-2, with TRBD1 matching 10 bases. The CDR3 totals 17 residues. The germline gives CDR1 SGHRS, CDR2 YFSETQ. Losses at the gene ends were 4 bases for V and 7 bases for J; bases not matched to a gene: 16. The CDR3 protein is CASSPGPRTGGTGGYTF. Here the CDR3 DNA reads TGCGCCAGCAGCCCCGGACCCCGGACAGGGGGGACGGGTGGCTACACCTTC.

A remark on this clone: An end of the junction does not agree with germline; a read error may underlie this. This chain uses TRBV7-7 with TRBJ1-3; unclear D gene. Per the germline V gene, CDR1 is SSHAT and CDR2 is FNYEAQ (reference sequence). This CDR3 is built from 15 residues. The CDR3 region is CASSLARGAGNTIYF. The CDR3 nucleotides read TGTGCTAGCAGCTTAGCCCGCGGGGCTGGAAACACCATATATTTT.

The rearrangement uses TRBV27 and TRBJ1-5; 7 bases match TRBD1. V shed 10 bases, J shed 5 bases, and the junction held 17 bases outside the gene matches. Germline CDR1 and CDR2: MNHEY and SMNVEV (reference sequence). The CDR3 totals 16 residues. This CDR3 is CATAPEGALPHQPQHF. DNA for the CDR3: TGTGCCACCGCGCCCGAGGGGGCCCTCCCCCATCAGCCCCAGCATTTT.

The rearrangement joins TRBV19 to TRBJ1-6; D uncertain. The CDR3 is made up of 15 amino acids. Between the trimmed V and J ends, which lost 6 bases and 5 bases, there was a span of 14 bases. Per the germline V gene, CDR1 is LNHDA and CDR2 is SQIVND (reference sequence). The CDR3 loop reads CASSRPTRDNSPLHF. CDR3 nucleotide sequence: TGTGCCAGTAGCCGGCCGACCCGGGATAATTCACCCCTCCACTTT.

In this sample, this clone turned up once. This CDR3 is also generated by other DNA sequences in the sample. The CDR3 nucleotides are TGTGCCAGCAGTTACGGGACAGGGAATCAGCCCCAGCATTTT. The encoded protein is CASSYGTGNQPQHF. V and J are TRBV6-5 and TRBJ1-5, with TRBD1 identical over 9 bases. Germline V gene data show CDR1 as MNHEY and CDR2 as SVGAGI. CDR3 length: 14 amino acids. The V segment lost 2 bases and the J segment 4 bases; nucleotides outside the gene matches: 0.

On this clone itself: The sample has other DNA sequences that encode this CDR3 too. The rearrangement links TRBV5-1 to TRBJ2-2; D is unresolved. The CDR3 is 16 amino acids. V was trimmed by 0 bases and J by 1 base, leaving 10 bases between them. CDR1 and CDR2 from the germline V gene are SGHRS and YFSETQ. CDR3 loop: CASSLVSGLNTGELFF. The CDR3 coding sequence is TGCGCCAGCAGCTTGGTTTCAGGCCTGAACACCGGGGAGCTGTTTTTT.

The genes are TRBV5-1 and TRBJ2-5, with 8 bases that match TRBD1. Trimming at V came to 3 bases and at J to 1 base, leaving 14 bases not matched to a gene. This CDR3 spans 18 amino acids. CDR1 SGHRS and CDR2 YFSETQ come from the germline V gene. The DNA for the CDR3 is TGCGCCAGCAGCTCCCAGCAAAGGACAGGGACAATCCAAGAGACCCAGTACTTC. Translated, it gives CASSSQQRTGTIQETQYF.

As to this clone: The junction and the germline gene differ at one end; a read error may be behind it. The chain couples TRBV7-2 to TRBJ2-3; TRBD2 matches at 9 bases. There are 15 residues in the CDR3. From germline, CDR1 is SGHTA and CDR2 FQGNSA. For the CDR3, the DNA is TGTGCCAGCAGCTTCTCGGGGACTAGCACCGATACGCAGTATTTT. Encoded protein: CASSFSGTSTDTQYF.

The V and J genes are TRBV5-1 and TRBJ2-1, with TRBD1 as a possible D gene (6 bases). The CDR3 runs to 15 residues. V lost 4 bases, J lost 0 bases, and 11 bases lay in between. The germline gives CDR1 SGHRS, CDR2 YFSETQ. CDR3 bases: TGCGCCAGCAGCACGACAGGTAGCTCCTACAATGAGCAGTTCTTC. Protein: CASSTTGSSYNEQFF. Together with reference TRBV5-1 and TRBJ2-1, the CDR3 gives the full variable domain: KAGVTQTPRYLIKTRGQQVTLSCSPISGHRSVSWYQQTPGQGLQFLFEYFSETQRNKGNFPGRFSGRQFSNSRSEMNVSTLELGDSALYLCASSTTGSSYNEQFFGPGTRLTVL.

The chain uses TRBV4-1 and TRBJ1-2, with D unclear. The germline V gene encodes CDR1 MGHRA and CDR2 YSYEKL. The CDR3 contains 12 residues. V lost 3 bases, J lost 5 bases, and 7 bases lay in between. CDR3 sequence: CASSQAPYGYTF. The CDR3 DNA reads TGCGCCAGCAGCCAGGCCCCATATGGCTACACCTTC.

The V and J genes are TRBV19 and TRBJ1-2; perhaps TRBD1 as D (6 bases). The V end lost 5 bases, the J end lost 1 base, and 8 bases lay between the germline ends. Germline lookup yields CDR1 LNHDA and CDR2 SQIVND (reference sequence). This CDR3 comprises 13 residues. CDR3 loop: CASSQQGNYGYTF. The CDR3, as DNA: TGTGCCAGTAGTCAACAGGGTAACTATGGCTACACCTTC.

This chain joins TRBV4-1 and TRBJ1-5; possibly TRBD1 for D (6 bases). Deletions cut 3 bases from V and 3 bases from J, with 12 bases between. Germline V gene lookup returns CDR1 MGHRA and CDR2 YSYEKL. The CDR3 contains 15 residues. As DNA, the CDR3 is TGCGCCAGCAGCCAGTCCACAGGGAACAATCAGCCCCAGCATTTT. This gives the protein CASSQSTGNNQPQHF.

The V and J genes are TRBV7-2 and TRBJ2-5, with a weak D call TRBD1 (6 bases). This CDR3 is 14 amino acids long. The germline V and J ends were trimmed by 3 bases and 5 bases, with 13 bases remaining between them. The germline CDR1 and CDR2 sequences are SGHTA and FQGNSA. The CDR3, as DNA: TGTGCCAGCAGCTTTTTAGGGGGATCGGAGACCCAGTACTTC. Translation: CASSFLGGSETQYF.